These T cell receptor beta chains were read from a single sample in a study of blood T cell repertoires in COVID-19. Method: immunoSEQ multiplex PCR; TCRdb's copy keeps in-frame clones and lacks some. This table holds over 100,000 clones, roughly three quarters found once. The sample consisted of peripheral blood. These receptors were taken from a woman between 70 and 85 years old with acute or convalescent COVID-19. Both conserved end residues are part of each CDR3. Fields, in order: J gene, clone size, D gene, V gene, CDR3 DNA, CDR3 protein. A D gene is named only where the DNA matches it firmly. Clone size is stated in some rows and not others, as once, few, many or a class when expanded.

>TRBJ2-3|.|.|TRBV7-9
TGTGCCAGCAGCTTATATAAGGGGCGTTACACAGATACGCAGTATTTT
CASSLYKGRYTDTQYF
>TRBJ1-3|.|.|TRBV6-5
TGTGCCAGCAGTTTGACAAGGCTAAGCTCTGGAAACACCATATATTTT
CASSLTRLSSGNTIYF
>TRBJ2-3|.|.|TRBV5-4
TGTGCCAGCAGCTTTGACAGCCATAGCACAGATACGCAGTATTTT
CASSFDSHSTDTQYF
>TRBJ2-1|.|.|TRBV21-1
TGTGCCAGCAGCGTCCGGGACTTGCATCGCTCCTACAATGAGCAGTTCTTC
CASSVRDLHRSYNEQFF
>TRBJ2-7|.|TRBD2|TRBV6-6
TGTGCCAGCAGTCCCCTCACTCGGACTAGCGGGGGGTACGAGCAGTACTTC
CASSPLTRTSGGYEQYF
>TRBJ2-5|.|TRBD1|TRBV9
TGTGCCAGCAGCGTAGGGCAAGGGGGCGCAGGGGAGACCCAGTACTTC
CASSVGQGGAGETQYF
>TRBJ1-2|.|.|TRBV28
TGTGCCAGCAGTTTTCCCCAGGCCCGGCATGGCTACACCTTC
CASSFPQARHGYTF
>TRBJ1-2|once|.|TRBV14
TGTGCCAGCAGCCACCACAACAGTGCTAACTATGGCTACACCTTC
CASSHHNSANYGYTF
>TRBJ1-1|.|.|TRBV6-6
TGTGCCAGCAGTTACTCGACGGGTGTCACTGAAGCTTTCTTT
CASSYSTGVTEAFF
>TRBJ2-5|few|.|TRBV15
TGTGCCACCAGTTCTAACCTAGGATGGGAGACCCAGTACTTC
CATSSNLGWETQYF
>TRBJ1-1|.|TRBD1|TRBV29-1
TGCAGCGTTGCTCCCCGGGACAGAAAGTCAAACACTGAAGCTTTCTTT
CSVAPRDRKSNTEAFF
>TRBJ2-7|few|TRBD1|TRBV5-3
TGTGCCAGAAGCTTGGCCCGCCGGACAGGGGGCCACGAGCAGTACTTC
CARSLARRTGGHEQYF
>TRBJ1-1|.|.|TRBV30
TGTGCCTGGAGTAGGGGGGGGGACACTGAAGCTTTCTTT
CAWSRGGDTEAFF
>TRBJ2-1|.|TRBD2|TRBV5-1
TGCGCCAGCAGCGGACTAGCGGAGGCCGATGAGCAGTTCTTC
CASSGLAEADEQFF
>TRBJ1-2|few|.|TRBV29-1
TGCAGCGTTCGCTCGGGAGACTATGGCTACACCTTC
CSVRSGDYGYTF
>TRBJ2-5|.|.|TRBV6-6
TGTGCCAGCAGTGCTCGGACAGCGGGGAAAGAGACCCAGTACTTC
CASSARTAGKETQYF
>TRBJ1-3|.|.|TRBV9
TGTGCCAGCAGCGTATCGGACAGAAGCTCTGGAAACACCATATATTTT
CASSVSDRSSGNTIYF
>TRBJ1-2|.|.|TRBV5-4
TGTGCCAGCAGCTTGGACACCGCTAACTATGGCTACACCTTC
CASSLDTANYGYTF
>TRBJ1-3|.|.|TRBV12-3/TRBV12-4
TGTGCCAGCATACTGGGAAACACCATATATTTT
CASILGNTIYF
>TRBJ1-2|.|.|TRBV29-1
TGCAGCGTTGAGGCAGTTGATTGGGGCTACACCTTC
CSVEAVDWGYTF
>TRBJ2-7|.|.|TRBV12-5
TGTGCTAGTGGTTCGTGTTTTCTCCAGGGTTGCGAGCAGTACTTC
CASGSCFLQGCEQYF
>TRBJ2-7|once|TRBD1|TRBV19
TGTGCCAGTGGGGACAGGGGAAGATCCTACGAGCAGTACTTC
CASGDRGRSYEQYF
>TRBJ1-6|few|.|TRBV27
TGTGCCAGCTCCGCCAGACAGGCCAATAATTCACCCCTCCACTTT
CASSARQANNSPLHF
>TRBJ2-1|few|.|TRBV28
TGTGCCAGCAGTTTTTCTCAGGGTGGTGAGCAGTTCTTC
CASSFSQGGEQFF
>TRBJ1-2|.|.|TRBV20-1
TGCAGTGCTAGTGGGGGGGTCCTTGGCTACACCTTC
CSASGGVLGYTF
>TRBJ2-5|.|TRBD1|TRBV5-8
TGTGCCAGCACCCGGGACAGACAAGAGACCCAGTACTTC
CASTRDRQETQYF
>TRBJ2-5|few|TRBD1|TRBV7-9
TGTGCCAGCAGCTTAGCGGGACAGCAAGAGACCCAGTACTTC
CASSLAGQQETQYF
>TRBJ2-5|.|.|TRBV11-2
TGTGCCAGCAGCTTACCGGGGACTGCCGGGGAGACCCAGTACTTC
CASSLPGTAGETQYF
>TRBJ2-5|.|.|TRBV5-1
TGCGCCAGCAGCTTCCGTCCCTCTCAAGAGACCCAGTACTTC
CASSFRPSQETQYF
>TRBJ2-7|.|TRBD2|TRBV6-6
TGTGCCGGGGGGGACGGACCCTACGAGCAGTACTTC
CAGGDGPYEQYF
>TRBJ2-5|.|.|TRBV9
TGTGCCAGCAGCGTAGCGGGAACGGAAGAGACCCAGTACTTC
CASSVAGTEETQYF
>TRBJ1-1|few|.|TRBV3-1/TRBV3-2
TGTGCCAGCAGTCCCAATCGACAGACTGAAGCTTTCTTT
CASSPNRQTEAFF
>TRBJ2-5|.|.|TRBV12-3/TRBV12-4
TGTGCCAGCAGTTCCGGACTCCCAGCCCAGTACTTC
CASSSGLPAQYF
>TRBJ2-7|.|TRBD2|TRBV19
TGTGCCAGCTGCTGGGGGACTAGCGGGAGGTGCTACGAGCAGTACTTC
CASCWGTSGRCYEQYF
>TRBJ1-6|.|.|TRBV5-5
TGTGCCAGCAGCTTCTGGGACACGAGCTCCTATAATTCACCCCTCCACTTT
CASSFWDTSSYNSPLHF
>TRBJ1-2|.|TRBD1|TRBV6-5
TGTGCCAGCAGTCGCCTTAATCGGGACAGAGGGGGCTACACCTTC
CASSRLNRDRGGYTF
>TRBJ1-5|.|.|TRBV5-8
TGTGCCAGCAGAGATGGGGGGGGCGATAGCAATCAGCCCCAGCATTTT
CASRDGGGDSNQPQHF
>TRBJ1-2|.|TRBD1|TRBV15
TGTGCCACCAGCAGATCCCAACTGCAGGGGGCATACGGCTACACCTTC
CATSRSQLQGAYGYTF
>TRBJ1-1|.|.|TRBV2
TGTGCCAGCACCTCAAGCGACACTGAAGCTTTCTTT
CASTSSDTEAFF
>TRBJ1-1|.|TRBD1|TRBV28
TGTGCCAGCAGTTTATTGGACAGGGTGAGCACTGAAGCTTTCTTT
CASSLLDRVSTEAFF
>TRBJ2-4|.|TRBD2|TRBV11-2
TGTGCCAGCAGCATCGGGACTAGCGGGGGGGGCCGGGACATTCAGTACTTC
CASSIGTSGGGRDIQYF
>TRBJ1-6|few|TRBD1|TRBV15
TGTGCCACCAGCAGAGATCGCACAGGGGGATCACCCCTCCACTTT
CATSRDRTGGSPLHF
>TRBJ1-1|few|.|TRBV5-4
TGTGCCAGCAGCTTGGAAGAGTCCCCGGGCACTGAAGCTTTCTTT
CASSLEESPGTEAFF
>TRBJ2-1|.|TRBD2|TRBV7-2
TGTGCCAGCAGCTTAGCGCGGCGGGGGGGCCCCGGTGAGCAGTTCTTC
CASSLARRGGPGEQFF
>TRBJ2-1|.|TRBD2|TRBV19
TGTGCCAGTAGTATGGCCAGCGGGAGAAGCAATGAGCAGTTCTTC
CASSMASGRSNEQFF
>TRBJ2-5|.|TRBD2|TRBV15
TGTGCCACCAGCAGAGTGGGACTAGCTGAGGAGACCCAGTACTTC
CATSRVGLAEETQYF
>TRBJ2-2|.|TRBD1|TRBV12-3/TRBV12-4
TGTGCCAGCAGAGACAGGGGAACCGGGGAGCTGTTTTTT
CASRDRGTGELFF
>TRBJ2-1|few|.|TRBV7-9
TGTGCCAGCAGCCCCGAAGCACGGGAGCAGTTCTTC
CASSPEAREQFF
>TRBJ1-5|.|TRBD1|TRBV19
TGTGCCAGTAGTAAACAGGGGGCAAATCAGCCCCAGCATTTT
CASSKQGANQPQHF
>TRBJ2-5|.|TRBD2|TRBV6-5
TGTGCCAGTTATAGCGGGGGGGCCGGAGAGACCCAGTACTTC
CASYSGGAGETQYF